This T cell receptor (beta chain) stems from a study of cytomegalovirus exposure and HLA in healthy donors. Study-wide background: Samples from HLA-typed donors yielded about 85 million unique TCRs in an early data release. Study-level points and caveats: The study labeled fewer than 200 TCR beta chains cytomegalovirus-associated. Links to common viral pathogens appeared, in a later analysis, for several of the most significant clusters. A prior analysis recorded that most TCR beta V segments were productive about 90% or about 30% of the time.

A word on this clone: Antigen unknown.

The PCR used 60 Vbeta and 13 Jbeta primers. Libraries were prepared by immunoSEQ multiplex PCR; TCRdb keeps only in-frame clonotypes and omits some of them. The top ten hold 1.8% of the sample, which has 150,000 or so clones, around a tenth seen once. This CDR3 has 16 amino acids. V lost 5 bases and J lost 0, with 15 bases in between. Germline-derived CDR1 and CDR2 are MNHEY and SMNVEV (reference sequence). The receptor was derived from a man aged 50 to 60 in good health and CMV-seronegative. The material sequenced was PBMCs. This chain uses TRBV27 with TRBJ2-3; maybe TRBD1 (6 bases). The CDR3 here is CASSPQGFRSTDTQYF. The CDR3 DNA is TGTGCCAGCAGTCCCCAGGGGTTTCGTAGCACAGATACGCAGTATTTT.